This T cell receptor (beta chain) originates from a study of regulatory T cells in long-lasting Graves disease. Study outcomes and limitations: Between persistent patients, 2,500 to 3,500 public clonotypes were shared, exceeding the 900 to 1,000 shared between new patients.

The time point was: newly diagnosed GD, antithyroid drugs for less than 3 months. The TCR library was prepared using RNA isolated from PBMCs. Xi'an, China, was home to the endocrinology department that provided patients. According to the study, TCR beta libraries were built with iRepertoire HTBI primers and CDR3-region Arm-PCR. Via MiXCR, TCRdb re-called the multiplex PCR reads, giving one row per CDR3 protein. The sample yields hundreds of thousands of distinct CDR3 sequences, approximately 16% seen once. This clonotype was picked up many times. Its antigen is unknown. Germline CDR1 reads LGHNT; CDR2 reads FRNRAP. The CDR3 has 15 amino acids. V shed 0 bases and J 6 bases; nucleotides not matched to a gene: 7. This sample also belongs to another study, concerning T cells in Graves' hyperthyroidism and ophthalmopathy. This second report adds: Diagnoses were established using clinical symptoms, serum thyroxine and TRAb, thyroid ultrasound and orbital computed tomography.

The TCR was taken from a middle-aged woman with Graves disease. This chain connects TRBV12-5 to TRBJ2-7, with TRBD2 matching 8 bases. The sequencing here drew on peripheral blood mononuclear cells (PBMCs), taken at new diagnosis, from a patient treated with antithyroid drugs. CDR3 sequence (DNA): TGTGCTAGTGGTTTGGTATTAGCGGGGACTGGCGAGCAGTACTTC. It is translated as CASGLVLAGTGEQYF.